This T cell receptor (beta chain) was sequenced during a study of memory CD4+ T cells and cytomegalovirus serostatus. Findings of the study overall: CD4+ memory repertoires contained about two fifths of the 164 reported CMV TCRbeta sequences.

Single viable CD3+CD4+CD8-CD45RO+ cells were sorted as the memory CD4+ T cells. Positive selection with CD4 microbeads enriched total CD4+ T cells. The method was immunoSEQ multiplex PCR; TCRdb's version includes in-frame clones alone and lacks a portion of them. The data hold approximately 50,000 clones, with around 82% observed a single time. This clone was detected once. No antigen is known for it. This CDR3 is built from 14 residues. The germline V and J ends were trimmed by 5 bases and 4 bases, with 14 bases remaining between them. CDR1 is MDHEN and CDR2 is SYDVKM in the germline V gene. The receptor's source is an adult in good health and CMV-seronegative. V is TRBV28 and J is TRBJ1-2, with a weak D call TRBD1 (6 bases). The source material was memory CD4+ T cells from blood. The CDR3 sequence is CASSERGGAYGYTF. In DNA form, the CDR3 reads TGTGCCAGCAGTGAGCGGGGGGGGGCCTATGGCTACACCTTC.